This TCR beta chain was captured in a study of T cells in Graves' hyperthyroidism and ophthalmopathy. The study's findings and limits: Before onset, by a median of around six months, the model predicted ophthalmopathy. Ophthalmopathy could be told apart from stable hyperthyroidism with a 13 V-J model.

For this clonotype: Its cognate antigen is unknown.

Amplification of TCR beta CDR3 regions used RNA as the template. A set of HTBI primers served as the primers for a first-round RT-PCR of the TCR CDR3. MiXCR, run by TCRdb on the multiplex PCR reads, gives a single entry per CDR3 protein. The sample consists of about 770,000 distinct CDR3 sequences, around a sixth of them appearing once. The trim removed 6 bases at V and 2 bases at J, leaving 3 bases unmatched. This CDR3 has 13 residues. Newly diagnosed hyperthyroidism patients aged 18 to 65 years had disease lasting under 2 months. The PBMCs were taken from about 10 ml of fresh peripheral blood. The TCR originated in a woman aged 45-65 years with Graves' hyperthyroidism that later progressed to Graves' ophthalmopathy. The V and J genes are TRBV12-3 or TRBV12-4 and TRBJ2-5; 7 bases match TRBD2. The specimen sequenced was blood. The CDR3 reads CASSREAQETQYF. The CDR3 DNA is TGTGCCAGCAGCCGGGAGGCTCAAGAGACCCAGTACTTC.